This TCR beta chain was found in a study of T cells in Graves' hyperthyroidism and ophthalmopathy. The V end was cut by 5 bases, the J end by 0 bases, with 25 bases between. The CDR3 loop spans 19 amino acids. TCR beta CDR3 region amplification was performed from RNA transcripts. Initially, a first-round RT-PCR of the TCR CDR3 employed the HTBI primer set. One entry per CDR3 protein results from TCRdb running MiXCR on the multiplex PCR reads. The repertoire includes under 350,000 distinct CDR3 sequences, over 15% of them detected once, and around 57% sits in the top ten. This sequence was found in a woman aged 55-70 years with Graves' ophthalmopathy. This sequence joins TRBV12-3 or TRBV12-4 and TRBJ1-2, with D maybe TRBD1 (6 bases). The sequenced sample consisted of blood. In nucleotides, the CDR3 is TGTGCCAGCAGTCCAAGATGGACAGCAAAAGCACCTTCTAACTATGGCTACACCTTC. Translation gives CASSPRWTAKAPSNYGYTF.